Below, 27 T cell receptor beta chains from the same sample are listed, as sequenced in a study of T cell responses to AZD1222 COVID-19 vaccine. Assay used: immunoSEQ multiplex PCR; TCRdb lists only in-frame clones, some missing. The sample records fewer than 120,000 clones, about 94% being singletons. The starting material was peripheral blood, obtained 28 days after the second AZD1222 dose. The receptors were sampled from an adult who received the AZD1222 COVID-19 vaccine.

This clone was detected once. This chain connects TRBV3-1 (or the pseudogene TRBV3-2) to TRBJ2-6; D tentatively fits TRBD1 or TRBD2 (5 bases each). The V gene's germline CDR1 is LGHDT and CDR2 YNNKEL (reference sequence). V gave up 4 bases and J gave up 4 bases, with 14 bases separating them. The CDR3 has 16 residues. CDR3 protein: CASSRDWGSGANVLTF. DNA of the CDR3: TGTGCCAGCAGCCGGGATTGGGGGTCGGGGGCCAACGTCCTGACTTTC.

The genes are TRBV2 and TRBJ2-5, with 7 bases identical to TRBD2. CDR1 and CDR2 (germline): SNHLY, FYNNEI. The CDR3 consists of 14 residues. V dropped 1 base and J dropped 5; count of bases not matched to a gene: 4. DNA of the CDR3: TGTGCCAGCAGTGAAGGGGGGGGTGGTGAGACCCAGTACTTC. It specifies CASSEGGGGETQYF. Based on the CDR3 plus reference TRBV2 and TRBJ2-5, the full variable domain is EPEVTQTPSHQVTQMGQEVILRCVPISNHLYFYWYRQILGQKVEFLVSFYNNEISEKSEIFDDQFSVERPDGSNFTLKIRSTKLEDSAMYFCASSEGGGGETQYFGPGTRLLVL.

This chain links TRBV12-2 with TRBJ2-3. TRBV12-2 is marked as a pseudogene. CDR3 size: 16 residues. The DNA of the CDR3 is TGTGCAAGTCGCTTAGAACGTCCCGGGGCGGTGGGTACGCAGTATTTT. It yields the protein CASRLERPGAVGTQYF.

This chain links TRBV13 with TRBJ1-2; D is uncertain. Germline V gene sequence: CDR1 PRHDT, CDR2 FYEKMQ (reference sequence). This CDR3 has 12 residues. Trimming cost V 2 bases and J 6 bases, with 7 bases left between them. Here the CDR3 DNA reads TGTGCCAGCAGCTTAAGCAGAAATGGCTACACCTTC. Its translation is CASSLSRNGYTF.

Turning to this clone: At one end, the junction sequence differs from germline, possibly due to a read error. V and J are TRBV4-2 and TRBJ1-6, with D maybe TRBD1 (6 bases). This CDR3 comprises 21 residues. The germline V gene has CDR1 LGHNA and CDR2 YNFKEQ. CDR3 residues: CASGHKARFGRQDPYNSPLHF. The DNA of the CDR3 is TGTGCCAGCGGCCATAAAGCACGGTTTGGAAGACAGGACCCCTATAATTCACCCCTCCACTTT.

The rearrangement joins TRBV11-1 to TRBJ1-1; possible D gene TRBD1, 5 bases. CDR3 length: 14 amino acids. V lost 4 bases and J 2 bases, leaving 11 bases between the germline ends. Per germline, CDR1 SGHAT and CDR2 FQDESV (reference sequence). For the CDR3, the DNA is TGTGCCAGCAGCTCCACGGGGGGAAACACTGAAGCTTTCTTT. Translated: CASSSTGGNTEAFF.

This chain connects TRBV6-5 to TRBJ2-7; maybe TRBD1 (6 bases). The CDR3 loop spans 15 amino acids. Germline V gene data show CDR1 as MNHEY and CDR2 as SVGAGI. V was cut by 0 bases and J by 4 bases, with 13 bases left in between. Here the CDR3 reads CASSYSARGKYEQYF. CDR3 coding DNA: TGTGCCAGCAGTTACTCGGCCAGGGGAAAATACGAGCAGTACTTC.

The genes are TRBV28 and TRBJ2-5; possible D gene TRBD1, 6 bases. CDR3 length: 16 residues. Per germline, CDR1 MDHEN and CDR2 SYDVKM. V gave up 2 bases and J gave up 2 bases, with 15 bases separating them. Written as DNA, the CDR3 is TGTGCCAGCAGTTTAAGGGGACATCCCGGGCAAGAGACCCAGTACTTC. This codes for CASSLRGHPGQETQYF.

This chain connects TRBV30 to TRBJ2-5; 7 positions match TRBD2. This CDR3 contains 14 residues. From germline, CDR1 is GTSNPN and CDR2 SVGIG (reference sequence). V gave up 5 bases and J gave up 5 bases; unmatched junction bases: 11. CDR3 loop: CAWAWAGVRETQYF. The CDR3 coding sequence is TGTGCCTGGGCGTGGGCGGGAGTGCGGGAGACCCAGTACTTC.

This clone occurred once. The gene calls are TRBV18 and TRBJ1-2; no clear D gene. The CDR3 extends over 14 amino acids. CDR1 is KGHSH, CDR2 LQKENI, per germline. The germline V and J ends were trimmed by 3 bases and 4 bases, with 12 bases remaining between them. CDR3 amino acids: CASSPQPALYGYTF. DNA for the CDR3: TGTGCCAGCTCACCTCAGCCAGCTCTCTATGGCTACACCTTC.

This clone was observed a few times. The CDR3 sequence is CAGRRGAGELFF. CDR3 sequence (DNA): TGTGCCGGACGTAGGGGGGCCGGGGAGCTGTTTTTT. The J gene is TRBJ2-2, the V gene TRBV12-3 or TRBV12-4; the D gene could be TRBD1 or TRBD2 (6 bases each). CDR3 size: 12 residues. Between the trimmed V and J ends, which lost 11 bases and 6 bases, there was a span of 13 bases.

V gene TRBV6-5 combines with J gene TRBJ2-7, with D maybe TRBD2 (6 bases). Germline CDR1 is MNHEY and CDR2 is SVGAGI. The ends were cut back, 0 bases at V and 4 bases at J, with 16 bases in the middle. This CDR3 contains 16 residues. The CDR3 spells CASSYSGGKVMYEQYF. CDR3 sequence (DNA): TGTGCCAGCAGTTACTCGGGCGGGAAGGTAATGTACGAGCAGTACTTC.

The CDR3 region has the DNA TGTGCCACCACCCATACTAGCTACAATGAGCAGTTCTTC. It yields the protein CATTHTSYNEQFF. This chain uses TRBV28 with TRBJ2-1; weak D call: TRBD2 (5 bases). The CDR3 is 13 residues long. Trimming left V 10 bases short and J 3 bases short, with 13 bases between. The germline gives CDR1 MDHEN, CDR2 SYDVKM. Variable domain in full (rest from reference TRBV28 and TRBJ2-1): DVKVTQSSRYLVKRTGEKVFLECVQDMDHENMFWYRQDPGLGLRLIYFSYDVKMKEKGDIPEGYSVSREKKERFSLILESASTNQTSMYLCATTHTSYNEQFFGPGTRLTVL.

This chain links TRBV5-4 with TRBJ1-1; 7 nucleotides align to TRBD1. J was trimmed by 10 bases and V by 2 bases; bases with no gene match: 5. CDR3 length equals 12 residues. In germline, CDR1 is SGHNT, CDR2 YYREEE (reference sequence). The CDR3 DNA is TGTGCCAGCAGCTTAGGGACAGAAAGAGCTTTCTTT. Residues: CASSLGTERAFF. Together with reference TRBV5-4 and TRBJ1-1, the CDR3 gives the full variable domain: ETGVTQSPTHLIKTRGQQVTLRCSSQSGHNTVSWYQQALGQGPQFIFQYYREEENGRGNFPPRFSGLQFPNYSSELNVNALELDDSALYLCASSLGTERAFFGQGTRLTVV.

The chain recombines TRBV5-1 with TRBJ1-4; D remains unclear. This CDR3 has 15 residues. Trimming took 0 bases from V and 4 from J, leaving 10 bases between them. From germline, CDR1 is SGHRS and CDR2 YFSETQ. The chain's CDR3 is CASSLVARVNEKLFF. The CDR3, as DNA: TGCGCCAGCAGCTTGGTCGCACGGGTTAATGAAAAACTGTTTTTT. Variable domain in full (rest from reference TRBV5-1 and TRBJ1-4): KAGVTQTPRYLIKTRGQQVTLSCSPISGHRSVSWYQQTPGQGLQFLFEYFSETQRNKGNFPGRFSGRQFSNSRSEMNVSTLELGDSALYLCASSLVARVNEKLFFGSGTQLSVL.

CDR3 in DNA: TGTGCCAGCAGTTACGGGCGGGGGGACCCCACCGGGGAGCTGTTTTTT. Encoded protein: CASSYGRGDPTGELFF. V and J are TRBV6-5 and TRBJ2-2, with 8 bases that match TRBD2. Germline trimming cut 2 bases from V and 4 bases from J; bases unmatched to any gene: 6. The germline V gene has CDR1 MNHEY and CDR2 SVGAGI. CDR3 size: 16 residues.

This clone was observed a few times. The rearrangement joins TRBV15 to TRBJ1-1; 7 bases map to TRBD1. The CDR3 length is 15 residues. Germline V gene sequence: CDR1 LNHNV, CDR2 YYDKDF (reference sequence). Trimming took 0 bases from V and 5 from J; bases not matched to a gene: 6. Here the CDR3 DNA reads TGTGCCACCAGCAGAGACGACAGGGCGGGGACTGAAGCTTTCTTT. Its translation is CATSRDDRAGTEAFF.

The J gene is TRBJ1-6, the V gene TRBV5-1; D uncertain. Trimming removed 0 bases from V and 5 bases from J, with 6 bases in between. This CDR3 region has 14 residues. The germline CDR1 and CDR2 sequences are SGHRS and YFSETQ. In DNA, the CDR3 is TGCGCCAGCAGCTTGGAGGGTAATAATTCACCCCTCCACTTT. Its translation is CASSLEGNNSPLHF.

The chain has TRBV21-1 and TRBJ2-1; the table's D call TRBD1 went unverified against the DNA. TRBV21-1 counts as a pseudogene. The CDR3 has 17 amino acids. The CDR3 DNA reads TGTGCCAGCAGCAAAGAGGACAGGGCAAGCTCCTACAATGAGCAGTTCTTC. Protein: CASSKEDRASSYNEQFF.

This clone was picked up a small number of times. The chain carries TRBV6-5 and TRBJ1-6; no reliable D call. The CDR3 consists of 14 residues. The V and J ends lost 6 bases and 0 bases respectively, with 6 bases between them. Germline CDR1 is MNHEY and CDR2 is SVGAGI. CDR3 protein: CASRPYSYNSPLHF. Here the CDR3 DNA reads TGTGCCAGCAGACCATACTCCTATAATTCACCCCTCCACTTT.

This chain connects TRBV7-2 to TRBJ1-4; 7 bases are a match to TRBD1. The CDR3 contains 16 residues. The trim removed 3 bases at V and 7 bases at J, leaving 11 bases unmatched. CDR1 SGHTA and CDR2 FQGNSA come from the germline V gene. The CDR3 is CASSFAPPRGTEKLFF. The CDR3 nucleotides read TGTGCCAGCAGCTTCGCGCCCCCCAGGGGGACTGAAAAACTGTTTTTT.

The J gene is TRBJ1-3, the V gene TRBV5-8; D gene uncertain. V was cut by 2 bases and J by 4 bases, with 4 bases left in between. The CDR3 spans 12 residues. The germline V gene has CDR1 SGHTS and CDR2 YDEGEE. The CDR3 region has the DNA TGTGCCAGCAGCTTAACGGGAAACACCATATATTTT. Translation gives CASSLTGNTIYF.

This clone is a singleton in its sample. The chain is built from TRBV4-1 and TRBJ2-6; D not resolved. Germline V gene data show CDR1 as MGHRA and CDR2 as YSYEKL. The CDR3 covers 15 residues. With 4 bases removed from V and 0 bases from J, the gap between germline ends came to 7 bases. CDR3 sequence reads: CASSLEDSGANVLTF. The CDR3 nucleotides are TGCGCCAGCAGCCTTGAAGACTCTGGGGCCAACGTCCTGACTTTC.

Concerning this clone: At one of its ends the junction is not consistent with the germline gene, which may arise from a read error. The chain carries TRBV12-3 or TRBV12-4 and TRBJ1-1; TRBD1 matches at 12 bases. The CDR3 is 11 amino acids. In nucleotides, the CDR3 is TGTGCCAGCAGTTTAAGGGGACAGGGGGCCTTT. Its protein product is CASSLRGQGAF.

The V and J genes are TRBV18 and TRBJ1-2; the D gene is possibly TRBD1 (5 bases). Trimming cost V 5 bases and J 6 bases, with 10 bases left between them. The germline gives CDR1 KGHSH, CDR2 LQKENI. This CDR3 contains 12 residues. CDR3 DNA: TGTGCCAGCTCAACCGGGACGGATGGCTACACCTTC. Translation: CASSTGTDGYTF.

The chain employs TRBV27 and TRBJ2-1; unclear D gene. Trimming shortened V by 5 bases and J by 6 bases, and 23 bases separated the two germline ends. CDR1 and CDR2 (germline): MNHEY, SMNVEV (reference sequence). CDR3 length: 17 amino acids. The CDR3 DNA sequence: TGTGCCAGCAGTCCACTGGGCGGCTTCCCAAAGGGCAATGAGCAGTTCTTC. It translates to CASSPLGGFPKGNEQFF.

With regard to this clone: One end of the junction is discordant with germline, which a read error may explain. The chain combines TRBV29-1 with TRBJ1-2; a weak D match, TRBD1 (5 bases). The germline V gene has CDR1 SQVTM and CDR2 ANQGSEA. The CDR3 totals 11 residues. The CDR3 reads CSVDGRGLKAF. CDR3 coding DNA: TGCAGCGTTGATGGGAGGGGTTTGAAGGCCTTC.